This T cell receptor (beta chain) is drawn from a study of OX40 agonist ivuxolimab in advanced cancers. Study-wide background: Ivuxolimab doses were 0.01, 0.1, 0.3, 1.5, 3 or 10 mg/kg every 2 weeks. The diagnoses of dose-escalation patients were hepatocellular carcinoma, melanoma, renal cell or head and neck cancer.

This table comes from immunoSEQ multiplex PCR, and its TCRdb copy is limited to in-frame clones, with some not included. The sample has roughly 70,000 clones; roughly nine tenths are singletons. The table lists this clone with a count of one. Its antigen remains unknown. Study-level findings and limits: Fewer expanded clones were found on average in CD4+ than in CD8+ T cells.

This receptor was taken from an adult with an advanced solid tumor such as melanoma, head and neck, liver or kidney cancer. The sequences come from CD4+ or CD8+ T cells sorted from blood, collected in a trial of the OX40 agonist ivuxolimab.

The CDR3 reads CASSDYVGLYEQYF. Here the CDR3 DNA reads TGTGCCAGCAGTGACTACGTGGGCCTCTACGAGCAGTACTTC. The rearrangement joins TRBV6-1 to TRBJ2-7; D unclear. The CDR3 runs to 14 residues. V was pared by 3 bases and J by 3 bases, with 12 bases between. From germline, CDR1 is MNHNS and CDR2 SASEGT.